The rows below give T cell receptor beta chains drawn from one sample of a study of cytomegalovirus exposure and HLA in healthy donors. The protocol was immunoSEQ multiplex PCR, while the TCRdb copy is restricted to in-frame clones and leaves out a portion. The data show over 250,000 clones, 70% to 90% seen once. The sequenced sample consisted of PBMCs. The receptors derive from a woman younger than 35 in good health and CMV-seronegative. The CDR3 runs from the conserved cysteine through the conserved F or W. Fields, in order: J gene, V gene, clone size, D gene, CDR3 DNA, CDR3 protein. The D gene is left open where the match is weak. Only some rows state a clone size, as once, few, many or a class for expanded clones.

J: TRBJ1-5
V: TRBV10-1
size: NA
D: NA
DNA: TGCGCCAGCAGTGAGTCGAACAGGGTTCAGCCCCAGCATTTT
CDR3: CASSESNRVQPQHF

J: TRBJ1-1
V: TRBV25-1
size: NA
D: TRBD1
DNA: TGTGCCAGCAGTGCCCAGGGGGTAGGCACTGAAGCTTTCTTT
CDR3: CASSAQGVGTEAFF

J: TRBJ2-1
V: TRBV5-4
size: NA
D: NA
DNA: TGTGCCAGCAGCCTAGTCTCTTCCTCCTACAATGAGCAGTTCTTC
CDR3: CASSLVSSSYNEQFF

J: TRBJ1-1
V: TRBV27
size: NA
D: NA
DNA: TGTGCCAGCAGTTTATCTCCAGGGGCTGGCACTGAAGCTTTCTTT
CDR3: CASSLSPGAGTEAFF

J: TRBJ2-7
V: TRBV19
size: NA
D: NA
DNA: TGTGCCAGTAGTATCTCGGGCAGGGGACCCTACGAGCAGTACTTC
CDR3: CASSISGRGPYEQYF

J: TRBJ1-5
V: TRBV6-6
size: NA
D: NA
DNA: TGTGCCAGCACCGGGGGGCGATATAGCAATCAGCCCCAGCATTTT
CDR3: CASTGGRYSNQPQHF

J: TRBJ2-3
V: TRBV27
size: NA
D: TRBD2
DNA: TGTGCCAGCAGTTTATGGGCTAGCGGGGGTATAGATACGCAGTATTTT
CDR3: CASSLWASGGIDTQYF

J: TRBJ1-2
V: TRBV30
size: once
D: NA
DNA: TGTGCCTGGGCGGGGGATGGCTACACCTTC
CDR3: CAWAGDGYTF

J: TRBJ1-6
V: TRBV4-3
size: NA
D: NA
DNA: TGCGCCAGCAGCCAAGATGGCAGGAATTCACCCCTCCACTTT
CDR3: CASSQDGRNSPLHF

J: TRBJ1-2
V: TRBV5-1
size: once
D: NA
DNA: TGCGCCAGCAGCCTCGGGATGCTCTATGGCTACACCTTC
CDR3: CASSLGMLYGYTF

J: TRBJ1-5
V: TRBV4-1
size: NA
D: TRBD1
DNA: TGCGCCAGCAGCCAGACCACCCCGGACAGGGGGCGAAGTCAGCCCCAGCATTTT
CDR3: CASSQTTPDRGRSQPQHF

J: TRBJ1-3
V: TRBV6-5
size: NA
D: TRBD1
DNA: TGTGCCAGCAGTCCCAGGGGGCATGGAAACACCATATATTTT
CDR3: CASSPRGHGNTIYF

J: TRBJ2-7
V: TRBV11-3
size: NA
D: NA
DNA: TGTGCCAGCAGCTTGTGGGGGGTTTCCAACGAGCAGTACTTC
CDR3: CASSLWGVSNEQYF

J: TRBJ2-7
V: TRBV4-3
size: NA
D: NA
DNA: TGCGCCAGCAGCCAACTGTCGGGCGAGCAGTACTTC
CDR3: CASSQLSGEQYF

J: TRBJ1-1
V: TRBV4-3
size: NA
D: NA
DNA: TGCGCCAGCAGCCTTAAGGAGGGGTCCACTGAAGCTTTCTTT
CDR3: CASSLKEGSTEAFF

J: TRBJ1-2
V: TRBV7-9
size: many
D: NA
DNA: TGTGCCAGCAGCTCGCGACAAACTAACTATGGCTACACCTTC
CDR3: CASSSRQTNYGYTF

J: TRBJ2-7
V: TRBV5-6
size: NA
D: TRBD1
DNA: TGTGCCAGCAGCTCATTCCCGGGACAGGGGCACGGCGAGCAGTACTTC
CDR3: CASSSFPGQGHGEQYF

J: TRBJ2-7
V: TRBV4-1
size: NA
D: TRBD2
DNA: TGCGCCAGCAGCCAACTAGCGGGAGGTAGGTACGAGCAGTACTTC
CDR3: CASSQLAGGRYEQYF

J: TRBJ2-1
V: TRBV9
size: NA
D: TRBD2
DNA: TGTGCCAGCAGCGTAAAGCTAGCGGGGGGCTCCTACAATGAGCAGTTCTTC
CDR3: CASSVKLAGGSYNEQFF

J: TRBJ1-2
V: TRBV30
size: NA
D: NA
DNA: TGTGCCTGGAACGGACAAAGGTATGGCTACACCTTC
CDR3: CAWNGQRYGYTF

J: TRBJ2-1
V: TRBV7-9
size: NA
D: TRBD2
DNA: TGTGCCAGCAGCTTATTCGGGACTAGCGGGATATCATTCTACAATGAGCAGTTCTTC
CDR3: CASSLFGTSGISFYNEQFF

J: TRBJ2-3
V: TRBV11-3
size: NA
D: NA
DNA: TGTGCCAGCAGCCCCACAGGGCTCTACACAGATACGCAGTATTTT
CDR3: CASSPTGLYTDTQYF

J: TRBJ2-3
V: TRBV29-1
size: NA
D: TRBD1
DNA: TGCAGCGTGAGGACAGGGTTAGACACAGATACGCAGTATTTT
CDR3: CSVRTGLDTDTQYF

J: TRBJ1-2
V: TRBV2
size: NA
D: NA
DNA: TGTGCCAGCAGTGGGTATGGGGGCCGAAGCGGCTACACCTTC
CDR3: CASSGYGGRSGYTF

J: TRBJ1-5
V: TRBV19
size: NA
D: TRBD1
DNA: TGTGCCAGTAGCCGACAGGGAAGACAGCCCCAGCATTTT
CDR3: CASSRQGRQPQHF

J: TRBJ2-5
V: TRBV12-1
size: once
D: NA
DNA: TGTGCCAGCAGCTTTGAGTCTAGCGAGGAGACCCAGTACTTC
CDR3: CASSFESSEETQYF

J: TRBJ1-5
V: TRBV2
size: NA
D: NA
DNA: TGTGCCAGCAGTTACACATTTGAGGATCAGCCCCAGCATTTT
CDR3: CASSYTFEDQPQHF

J: TRBJ2-7
V: TRBV6-4
size: NA
D: TRBD2
DNA: TGTGCCAGCAGTGACTGGGGACTAGCGGGAGACTACGAGCAGTACTTC
CDR3: CASSDWGLAGDYEQYF

J: TRBJ2-2
V: TRBV4-2
size: few
D: NA
DNA: TGTGCCAGCAGCCAGGTTATCGCGGGGAACACCGGGGAGCTGTTTTTT
CDR3: CASSQVIAGNTGELFF

J: TRBJ2-1
V: TRBV10-2
size: NA
D: TRBD2
DNA: TGCGCCAGCAGTGATGTAGGACTAGCTCTTAAAAGCTCCTACAATGAGCAGTTCTTC
CDR3: CASSDVGLALKSSYNEQFF

J: TRBJ1-1
V: TRBV11-2
size: NA
D: NA
DNA: TGTGCCAGCAGCCCGGGTCGTGAAGCTTTCTTT
CDR3: CASSPGREAFF